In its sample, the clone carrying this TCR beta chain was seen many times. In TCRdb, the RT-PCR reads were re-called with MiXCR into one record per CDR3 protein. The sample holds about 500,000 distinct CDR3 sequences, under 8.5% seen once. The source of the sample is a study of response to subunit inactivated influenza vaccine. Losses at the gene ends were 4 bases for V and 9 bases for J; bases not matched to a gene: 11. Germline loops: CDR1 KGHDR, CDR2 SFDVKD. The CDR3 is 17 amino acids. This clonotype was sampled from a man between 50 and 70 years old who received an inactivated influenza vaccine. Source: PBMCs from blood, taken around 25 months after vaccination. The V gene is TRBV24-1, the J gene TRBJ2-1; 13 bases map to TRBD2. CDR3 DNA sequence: TGTGCCACCAGTGAATTCACCGGGACTAGCGGGATAGGTGAGCAGTTCTTC. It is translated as CATSEFTGTSGIGEQFF.